These 20 T cell receptor beta chains share one sample of origin, sequenced in a study of T cells in Graves' hyperthyroidism and ophthalmopathy. Amplification targeted TCR beta CDR3 regions from RNA transcripts. The HTBI primer set drove a first-round RT-PCR of the TCR CDR3. TCRdb fed the multiplex PCR reads into MiXCR, producing one record per CDR3 protein. The data show approximately 570,000 distinct CDR3 sequences, nearly 20% seen once. Sequenced: blood. These receptors all come from a middle-aged man with Graves' ophthalmopathy.

This clonotype was detected only a few times. The chain combines TRBV20-1 with TRBJ1-2; D remains unclear. CDR1 and CDR2 from the germline V gene are DFQATT and SNEGSKA (reference sequence). CDR3 length: 17 amino acids. Trimming took 1 base from V and 2 from J, leaving 20 bases between them. The CDR3 DNA is TGCAGTGCTAGAGTCGATGGCGTTAGAATTCCGAACTATGGCTACACCTTC. The encoded protein is CSARVDGVRIPNYGYTF.

In its sample, this clonotype was seen many times. The chain is built from TRBV10-3 and TRBJ1-1; 7 nucleotides line up with TRBD1. Per the germline V gene, CDR1 is ENHRY and CDR2 is SYGVKD. CDR3 size: 16 residues. V lost 0 bases and J lost 3; bases outside the gene matches: 7. The CDR3 DNA sequence: TGTGCCATCAGTGAGTCGATGGCAGGGGGGTACACTGAAGCTTTCTTT. Its translation: CAISESMAGGYTEAFF.

In the case of this clonotype: Germline and junction disagree at one end, which may indicate a read error. V usage is TRBV12-3 or TRBV12-4 and J usage is TRBJ2-7, with D perhaps TRBD2 (5 bases). CDR3 length equals 16 residues. CDR3 sequence reads: CVSSPPLGGSSYEQYF. CDR3 sequence (DNA): TGTGTCAGCAGTCCACCCTTGGGCGGGTCCTCCTACGAGCAGTACTTC.

V is TRBV4-1 and J is TRBJ2-7; D may be TRBD1 (7 bases). The CDR3 extends over 16 amino acids. Germline V gives CDR1 MGHRA, CDR2 YSYEKL. V was pared by 0 bases and J by 3 bases, with 15 bases between. This chain's CDR3 is CASSQDLRQGGYEQYF. CDR3 in DNA: TGCGCCAGCAGCCAAGATCTGCGGCAGGGGGGCTACGAGCAGTACTTC.

This chain links TRBV6-1 with TRBJ2-7; 9 bases line up with TRBD2. The V gene end was trimmed by 1 base and the J gene end by 7 bases; junction bases not matched to a gene: 8. From germline, CDR1 is MNHNS and CDR2 SASEGT. The CDR3 is 15 amino acids. The CDR3 here is CASSEGGGGAREQYF. The CDR3 coding sequence is TGTGCCAGCAGTGAAGGTGGCGGGGGGGCTAGGGAGCAGTACTTC.

This clonotype came up a few times. The chain couples TRBV2 to TRBJ2-7; tentatively, D is TRBD1 (5 bases). Germline V lookup: CDR1 SNHLY, CDR2 FYNNEI. The V end was cut by 8 bases, the J end by 2 bases, with 13 bases between. CDR3 length: 13 residues. The CDR3 reads CASQKDTTYEQYF. CDR3 coding DNA: TGTGCCAGCCAAAAGGACACAACCTACGAGCAGTACTTC.

The chain employs TRBV7-8 and TRBJ2-1; TRBD2 agrees at 12 bases. The CDR3 totals 13 residues. V dropped 10 bases and J dropped 8; count of bases not matched to a gene: 6. Germline CDR1 SGHVS, CDR2 FQNEAQ. CDR3 DNA sequence: TGTGCCATCGAACTAGCGGGAGGCGATGAGCAGTTCTTC. Its translation is CAIELAGGDEQFF.

Only one count was recorded for this clonotype. The chain employs TRBV4-1 and TRBJ1-2; TRBD1 aligns across 11 bases. Germline V CDR1 and CDR2: MGHRA, YSYEKL. The CDR3 runs 14 residues. V gave up 8 bases and J gave up 3 bases; unmatched junction bases: 5. This CDR3 reads CASGWTGGDYGYTF. Written as DNA, the CDR3 is TGCGCCAGCGGGTGGACAGGGGGCGACTATGGCTACACCTTC.

The rearrangement links TRBV19 to TRBJ1-1; D unclear. The germline CDR1 and CDR2 sequences are LNHDA and SQIVND (reference sequence). Trimming took off 1 base at V and 0 bases at J, with 3 bases between the two ends. The CDR3 has 13 residues. The CDR3 here is CASSIAMNTEAFF. The CDR3 DNA sequence: TGTGCCAGTAGTATAGCCATGAACACTGAAGCTTTCTTT.

CDR3 region: CASSLLSGGEDTQYF. The CDR3 DNA sequence: TGTGCCAGCAGCCTTTTATCGGGGGGCGAAGATACGCAGTATTTT. The chain couples TRBV3-1 to TRBJ2-3; a possible D gene is TRBD2 (7 bases). V lost 4 bases, J lost 5 bases, and 16 bases lay in between. This CDR3 has 15 residues. In germline, CDR1 is LGHDT, CDR2 YNNKEL (reference sequence).

There are many counts of this clonotype. J is TRBJ2-3 and V is TRBV5-1, with TRBD2 matching over 8 bases. CDR3 length: 14 residues. Looked up from germline, CDR1 is SGHRS and CDR2 is YFSETQ. V lost 4 bases, J lost 8 bases, and 9 bases stayed unmatched. CDR3 nucleotides: TGCGCCAGCAGCCCCAGGGTAGCGGGGACTACGCAGTATTTT. It is translated as CASSPRVAGTTQYF.

The V gene is TRBV19, the J gene TRBJ2-5; 7 bases are a match to TRBD2. This CDR3 contains 14 residues. Trimming took 1 base from V and 3 from J; bases not matched to a gene: 2. The germline CDR1 and CDR2 sequences are LNHDA and SQIVND (reference sequence). Here the CDR3 reads CASSIGGGKETQYF. CDR3 nucleotide sequence: TGTGCCAGTAGTATAGGGGGGGGAAAAGAGACCCAGTACTTC.

The J gene is TRBJ2-7, the V gene TRBV6-1; TRBD1 matches 11 bases. CDR3 size: 20 residues. Germline V CDR1 and CDR2: MNHNS, SASEGT. V lost 3 bases to trimming and J lost 2 bases; unmatched junction nucleotides: 18. This CDR3 is CASSDGSGTGGLSIPYEQYF. CDR3 sequence (DNA): TGTGCCAGCAGTGACGGTTCCGGGACAGGGGGTTTAAGTATCCCCTACGAGCAGTACTTC.

This clonotype appeared a few times. The chain is built from TRBV29-1 and TRBJ2-3; 8 bases agree with TRBD1. The CDR3 contains 14 residues. With V trimmed by 6 bases and J by 6 bases, 11 bases remained unmatched. Germline CDR1 is SQVTM and CDR2 is ANQGSEA. CDR3 in amino acids: CSVTGDDGSDTQYF. CDR3 DNA sequence: TGCAGCGTGACAGGGGACGATGGTTCCGATACGCAGTATTTT.

V gene TRBV20-1 combines with J gene TRBJ1-5; no clear D. CDR3 size: 16 residues. The germline V and J ends were trimmed by 0 bases and 5 bases, with 17 bases remaining between them. Per the germline V gene, CDR1 is DFQATT and CDR2 is SNEGSKA (reference sequence). The CDR3 bases are TGCAGTGCTAGAGATTATAGGCAGTCGAATGATCAGCCCCAGCATTTT. This sequence encodes CSARDYRQSNDQPQHF.

This clonotype was found many times. J is TRBJ2-3 and V is TRBV20-1; TRBD1 matches 10 bases. Germline V lookup: CDR1 DFQATT, CDR2 SNEGSKA (reference sequence). The CDR3 loop spans 14 amino acids. V lost 6 bases to trimming and J lost 6 bases; unmatched junction nucleotides: 9. The CDR3 DNA follows: TGCAGTGCCACAACCGGGACAGGGGTTGATACGCAGTATTTT. This gives the protein CSATTGTGVDTQYF.

This clonotype showed up many times. The chain joins TRBV30 to TRBJ2-3; tentative D call: TRBD1 (7 bases). V lost 2 bases, J lost 2 bases, and 17 bases lay in between. This CDR3 has 16 amino acids. CDR1 is GTSNPN, CDR2 SVGIG, per germline (reference sequence). This CDR3 reads CAWSPRQGGSTDTQYF. CDR3 bases: TGTGCCTGGAGTCCCCGACAGGGAGGATCCACAGATACGCAGTATTTT.

This clonotype was seen ten or more times. The J gene is TRBJ2-1, the V gene TRBV5-1; D is possibly TRBD2 (6 bases). Germline assignment: CDR1 SGHRS and CDR2 YFSETQ. The CDR3 is made up of 16 amino acids. The V end lost 4 bases, the J end lost 1 base, and 15 bases lay between the germline ends. CDR3 protein: CASSSGGDFSYNEQFF. The CDR3 region has the DNA TGCGCCAGCAGCAGCGGCGGGGATTTTTCCTACAATGAGCAGTTCTTC. The full variable domain, completed using reference TRBV5-1 and TRBJ2-1, is KAGVTQTPRYLIKTRGQQVTLSCSPISGHRSVSWYQQTPGQGLQFLFEYFSETQRNKGNFPGRFSGRQFSNSRSEMNVSTLELGDSALYLCASSSGGDFSYNEQFFGPGTRLTVL.

The sample holds many counts of this clonotype. The V and J genes are TRBV2 and TRBJ2-7; a possible D gene is TRBD2 (5 bases). In germline, CDR1 is SNHLY, CDR2 FYNNEI. The V gene lost 7 bases and the J gene lost 0 bases, with 13 bases spanning the gap. The CDR3 extends over 14 amino acids. CDR3 in DNA: TGTGCCAGCATGCGGACGGGAACCTCCTACGAGCAGTACTTC. Encoded protein: CASMRTGTSYEQYF.

This clonotype has at least ten counts. The rearrangement joins TRBV3-1 to TRBJ2-5; TRBD2 is a possible D gene (7 bases). The CDR3 loop spans 17 amino acids. V was pared by 5 bases and J by 5 bases, with 24 bases between. From germline, CDR1 is LGHDT and CDR2 YNNKEL (reference sequence). The CDR3 nucleotides are TGTGCCAGCAGCTCCGGACCGCCGGGGGGCCCGAAGGAGACCCAGTACTTC. Residues: CASSSGPPGGPKETQYF.